This T cell receptor (beta chain) was retrieved from a study of blood T cells in healthy people across ages. Study context: For every two T cells, template switching captured about one barcoded beta molecule.

A word on this clonotype: Its antigen is still unknown.

There are 17 residues in the CDR3. Looked up from germline, CDR1 is SQVTM and CDR2 is ANQGSEA. Study-wide findings and caveats: Whereas aged donors had fewer naive CD4+ cells, long-lived donors had more of them and higher diversity. Because donor CMV status was unknown, expanded clonotype changes were possibly confounded.

Primed by a sample-barcoded 5' primer and a J-beta primer mix, a second PCR proceeded for about 6 to 11 cycles. Each cDNA molecule was tagged by a template-switch adaptor with 12 random nucleotides. TCRdb recomputed calls from the 5' RACE reads with MiXCR, one row per CDR3 protein. The table lists some 700,000 distinct CDR3 sequences, approximately 39% of them singletons, with 20% to 25% in the top ten. Specimen: blood. This rearrangement joins TRBV29-1 to TRBJ2-1, with 15 positions matching TRBD2. Gene TRBJ2-7 matches the end of the DNA better, so the J call may be wrong. The origin of this receptor is a woman aged 60-75 years in good health. The CDR3 nucleotides are TGCAGCGTTGAGGGACTAGCGGGAGGTTCCATTTACAATGAGCAGTACTTC. Translated, it gives CSVEGLAGGSIYNEQYF.